These 3 T cell receptor beta chains came from one sample sequenced in a study of metastatic and nonmetastatic thyroid tumors. Every patient was untreated before thyroid surgery. TCRdb redid the clone calls on the PCR reads using MiXCR. The table includes thousands of clones, under 45% detected once. Sequencing was done on a sample of adjacent normal tissue. These receptors were taken from a male donor with papillary thyroid cancer or a benign thyroid nodule (not recorded which). Some clones in this sample may be carry-over from other donors' samples.

This clone was seen a handful of times. V is TRBV10-3 and J is TRBJ1-5, with 10 bases aligning to TRBD1. Germline V CDR1 and CDR2: ENHRY, SYGVKD. This CDR3 is built from 14 residues. The junction had 1 base not matched to a gene; V was cut back by 8 bases and J by 0 bases. CDR3 sequence (DNA): TGTGCCATCGGGACAGGGGATAGCAATCAGCCCCAGCATTTT. Amino acid sequence: CAIGTGDSNQPQHF.

This clone occurred a few times. This chain joins TRBV6-4 and TRBJ2-1, with 11 bases fitting TRBD2. Germline CDR1 and CDR2: MRHNA and SNTAGT. The junction had 9 bases not matched to a gene; V was cut back by 7 bases and J by 4 bases. The CDR3 loop spans 16 amino acids. The CDR3 coding sequence is TGTGCCAGCATCAGACCTCTAGCGGGAGGATACAATGAGCAGTTCTTC. Protein product: CASIRPLAGGYNEQFF.

CDR3 sequence reads: CASSLVRGLQYF. In nucleotides, the CDR3 is TGTGCCAGCAGCTTGGTGCGTGGACTACAGTACTTC. The genes are TRBV5-6 and TRBJ2-7; D is possibly TRBD2 (6 bases). The CDR3 sequence is 12 residues long. Germline assignment: CDR1 SGHDT and CDR2 YYEEEE. Trimming removed 0 bases from V and 10 bases from J, with 11 bases in between.